This T cell receptor (beta chain) was sequenced in a study of CD8+CD57+ T cells in acquired aplastic anemia. This clonotype came up many times. The antigen is unknown. Study-wide points: Patients had approximately 29 CD8+ CDR3 sequences in common with controls (the shared set).

CDR3 length: 14 amino acids. Germline V gives CDR1 DFQATT, CDR2 SNEGSKA (reference sequence). V gave up 0 bases and J gave up 1 base, with 9 bases separating them. The authors sequenced patients whose flow cytometry had shown CD8+CD57+ cell expansion. Using genomic DNA as the template, TCR beta VDJ and CDR3 profiling was carried out. TCRdb ran MiXCR on the reads and lists one entry per CDR3 protein. The sample has about 200,000 distinct CDR3 sequences; about half are singletons. The sequence came from a human donor with aplastic anemia. This chain links TRBV20-1 with TRBJ1-1, with unresolved D. The material sequenced was sorted CD4+, CD8+, or CD8+CD57+ T cells (not recorded which) from PBMCs. As DNA, the CDR3 is TGCAGTGCTAGAGATCTACAGAGGAACACTGAAGCTTTCTTT. This codes for CSARDLQRNTEAFF.